This T cell receptor (beta chain) was documented in a study of T cells in Graves' hyperthyroidism and ophthalmopathy. General study results and limits: Most expanded thyroid clonotypes above 0.001 also appeared in blood.

Amplification yielded TCR beta CDR3 regions, with RNA transcripts as the source. The HTBI set primed first-round TCR CDR3 RT-PCR. TCRdb passed the multiplex PCR reads through MiXCR, listing each CDR3 protein once. The profile shows around 350,000 distinct CDR3 sequences, 13% of them singletons. V dropped 0 bases and J dropped 2; count of bases not matched to a gene: 5. CDR1 SGHRS and CDR2 YFSETQ come from the germline V gene. The CDR3 loop spans 16 amino acids. It was uncontrolled infection, other autoimmune disease, pregnancy or lactation that excluded patients. This clonotype was seen repeatedly, ten times or more. Its antigen is currently unknown.

This chain connects TRBV5-1 to TRBJ2-5; TRBD2 matches at 9 bases. This clonotype originated in a young woman with Graves' hyperthyroidism. The specimen was blood. CDR3 loop: CASSLGIAGDQETQYF. In nucleotides, the CDR3 is TGCGCCAGCAGCTTGGGAATAGCGGGAGATCAAGAGACCCAGTACTTC.